Below are 16 T cell receptor beta chains sequenced from a single sample in a study of OX40 agonist ivuxolimab in advanced cancers. Measured with immunoSEQ multiplex PCR; TCRdb has only the in-frame clones, and not every one. The repertoire holds 20,000 to 30,000 clones, with nearly 85% as singletons. The material sequenced was CD4+ or CD8+ T cells sorted from blood, taken in a trial of the OX40 agonist ivuxolimab. These receptors came from an adult with an advanced solid tumor such as melanoma, head and neck, liver or kidney cancer.

The V call is TRBV14, the J call TRBJ1-1; D remains unclear. The CDR3 runs to 16 residues. V was cut by 5 bases and J by 1 base, with 17 bases left in between. CDR1 is SGHDN and CDR2 is FVKESK in the germline V gene. CDR3 bases: TGTGCCAGCAGCTCCCGCCCAATATACGCGAACACTGAAGCTTTCTTT. Its protein product is CASSSRPIYANTEAFF.

This rearrangement joins TRBV4-3 to TRBJ1-1; D is undetermined. CDR3 length: 16 amino acids. Trimming stripped 0 bases from V and 4 bases from J, with 15 bases between. CDR1 LGHNA and CDR2 YSLEER come from the germline V gene. CDR3 coding DNA: TGCGCCAGCAGCCAAGATCAAGCGGAGGGCCCCACTGAAGCTTTCTTT. Amino acid sequence: CASSQDQAEGPTEAFF.

This sequence joins TRBV25-1 and TRBJ2-7; 10 nucleotides line up with TRBD2. V lost 6 bases and J lost 2; bases outside the gene matches: 7. CDR1 and CDR2 (germline): MGHDK, SYGVNS. The CDR3 has 15 residues. This chain's CDR3 is CASRPLAGVAYEQYF. In DNA, the CDR3 is TGTGCCAGCAGACCCCTAGCGGGGGTGGCCTACGAGCAGTACTTC.

By sample share, this clone is large. CDR3 residues: CAISLGQGSYGYTF. The CDR3 bases are TGTGCCATCAGCCTAGGACAGGGATCCTATGGCTACACCTTC. The chain combines TRBV10-3 with TRBJ1-2; 8 bases align to TRBD1. The CDR3 spans 14 residues. V was clipped by 6 bases and J by 4 bases; unmatched bases: 7. Germline lookup yields CDR1 ENHRY and CDR2 SYGVKD.

V usage is TRBV29-1 and J usage is TRBJ1-2; no reliable D call. Trimming left V 0 bases short and J 2 bases short, with 10 bases between. The CDR3 has 14 amino acids. Germline CDR1 reads SQVTM; CDR2 reads ANQGSEA. CDR3 region: CSVEDHQMNYGYTF. The CDR3 DNA reads as TGCAGCGTTGAAGATCACCAGATGAACTATGGCTACACCTTC.

CDR3 in amino acids: CASSLGGLSNQPQHF. CDR3 nucleotide sequence: TGTGCCAGCAGCTTAGGGGGCTTAAGCAATCAGCCCCAGCATTTT. The chain combines TRBV7-9 with TRBJ1-5; tentatively, D is TRBD1 (5 bases). The CDR3 consists of 15 residues. CDR1 is SEHNR, CDR2 FQNEAQ, per germline (reference sequence). Trimming cost V 1 base and J 1 base, with 8 bases left between them.

The J gene is TRBJ2-5, the V gene TRBV5-1; D unresolved. The CDR3 is 15 residues long. V shed 4 bases and J shed 1 base, with 14 bases lying between them. The germline CDR1 and CDR2 sequences are SGHRS and YFSETQ. CDR3 sequence: CASSPYGVSQETQYF. The CDR3 bases are TGCGCCAGCAGCCCCTATGGCGTTTCCCAAGAGACCCAGTACTTC.

The chain recombines TRBV7-2 with TRBJ1-6; D possibly corresponds to TRBD1 (5 bases). The CDR3 covers 16 residues. CDR1 and CDR2 (germline): SGHTA, FQGNSA. The V gene lost 5 bases and the J gene lost 2 bases, with 13 bases spanning the gap. CDR3 in amino acids: CASSPRGVPYNSPLHF. The CDR3 DNA reads as TGTGCCAGCAGCCCCCGGGGGGTTCCCTATAATTCACCCCTCCACTTT.

The rearrangement uses TRBV28 and TRBJ1-5, with 8 nucleotides matching TRBD1. CDR3 length equals 14 residues. After removal of 2 bases from V and 6 bases from J, the junction contained 3 bases not matched to a gene. Germline lookup yields CDR1 MDHEN and CDR2 SYDVKM. The CDR3 loop is CASSLHRGGQPQHF. CDR3 DNA: TGTGCCAGCAGTTTACACAGGGGGGGTCAGCCCCAGCATTTT.

This rearrangement joins TRBV5-8 to TRBJ1-2, with D tentatively TRBD1 (5 bases). V lost 0 bases, J lost 3 bases, and 6 bases lay in between. Germline V CDR1 and CDR2: SGHTS, YDEGEE. This CDR3 contains 13 residues. The CDR3, as DNA: TGTGCCAGCAGCTTGGGACAGTACTATGGCTACACCTTC. Residues: CASSLGQYYGYTF.

V usage is TRBV11-2 and J usage is TRBJ1-1; possibly TRBD1 for D (5 bases). Germline loops: CDR1 SGHAT, CDR2 FQNNGV. The germline V and J ends were trimmed by 5 bases and 0 bases, with 13 bases remaining between them. This CDR3 is 15 amino acids long. CDR3 residues: CASSPDSHMNTEAFF. CDR3 DNA: TGTGCCAGCAGCCCAGACAGCCACATGAACACTGAAGCTTTCTTT. The variable domain in full, completed from reference TRBV11-2 and TRBJ1-1, reads EAGVAQSPRYKIIEKRQSVAFWCNPISGHATLYWYQQILGQGPKLLIQFQNNGVVDDSQLPKDRFSAERLKGVDSTLKIQPAKLEDSAVYLCASSPDSHMNTEAFFGQGTRLTVV.

This clone has only one observation. J is TRBJ1-3 and V is TRBV12-5; 7 nucleotides agree with TRBD1. In germline, CDR1 is LGHNT, CDR2 FRNRAP. The CDR3 totals 17 residues. Trimming cost V 4 bases and J 0 bases; bases outside gene matches: 9. The CDR3 spells CASGWGTVLPSGNTIYF. The CDR3 DNA is TGTGCTAGTGGTTGGGGGACAGTTTTACCCTCTGGAAACACCATATATTTT.

Of note for this clone: Distinct nucleotide sequences in the sample also encode this CDR3. The chain combines TRBV4-3 with TRBJ1-1; 8 bases are a match to TRBD1. Germline V gene data show CDR1 as LGHNA and CDR2 as YSLEER. The length of the CDR3 is 13 residues. The junction had 0 bases not matched to a gene; V was cut back by 3 bases and J by 3 bases. For the CDR3, the DNA is TGCGCCAGCAGCCAGACAGGGGACACTGAAGCTTTCTTT. It translates to CASSQTGDTEAFF.

The gene calls are TRBV11-2 and TRBJ2-5; D not certain. The CDR3 has 14 amino acids. Germline loops: CDR1 SGHAT, CDR2 FQNNGV. V lost 2 bases and J lost 0, with 7 bases in between. CDR3 in amino acids: CASSLKSYQETQYF. The CDR3 DNA follows: TGTGCCAGCAGCTTAAAATCCTACCAAGAGACCCAGTACTTC.

The genes are TRBV5-1 and TRBJ2-7; 8 bases line up with TRBD2. V was pared by 4 bases and J by 0 bases, with 3 bases of the junction left unmatched. The CDR3 consists of 14 residues. Germline CDR1 reads SGHRS; CDR2 reads YFSETQ. The CDR3 nucleotides read TGCGCCAGCAGCATTAGCGGGGACTCCTACGAGCAGTACTTC. It codes for CASSISGDSYEQYF.

V and J are TRBV7-2 and TRBJ2-3; D is uncertain. V shed 5 bases and J shed 2 bases, with 8 bases lying between them. The CDR3 is made up of 13 amino acids. Per the germline V gene, CDR1 is SGHTA and CDR2 is FQGNSA. CDR3 in DNA: TGTGCCAGCAGCCCCTTCGCCACAGATACGCAGTATTTT. Translation gives CASSPFATDTQYF.